The clone carrying this T cell receptor beta chain came up a few times. Its antigen is currently unknown. The sample belongs to a study of molecular identifiers for immune sequencing clone quantification. Study results and caveats: Over 99% of CMV-specific effector molecules, but under 1% of naive ones, were in clones above 20 copies.

Preparation of the bulk TCR libraries relied on previously described methods and listed TCR primers. TCRdb redid the calling of the PCR reads with MiXCR, one entry per CDR3 protein. The sample lists a few hundred thousand distinct CDR3 sequences, roughly 24% occurring once. As CD8+CD4-CCR7+CD45RA+ cells, naive CD8 T cells were sorted. V was pared by 6 bases and J by 1 base, with 12 bases of the junction left unmatched. Germline loops: CDR1 MNHEY, CDR2 SMNVEV (reference sequence). The CDR3 extends over 17 amino acids. The receptor's source is a human donor in good health. Some libraries in this study had Jurkat cell RNA spiked in. The sample was naive CD8+ T cells from blood, with Jurkat cell RNA spiked in. Documented subset: FACS-sorted CD8+CD4-CCR7+CD45RA+ naive T cells. This chain links TRBV27 with TRBJ1-3, with 7 bases lining up with TRBD1. The CDR3 nucleotides are TGTGCCAGCAGCGGAGGGAGGCCCAGGGGGTCTGGAAACACCATATATTTT. It translates to CASSGGRPRGSGNTIYF.